These 5 T cell receptor beta chains were sequenced from one sample in a study of metastatic and nonmetastatic thyroid tumors. All patients were treatment-naive before thyroid surgery. Using MiXCR, TCRdb re-called clones from the PCR reads. Of thousands of clones listed, approximately 30% are singletons. Sequencing input: adjacent normal tissue. These receptors came from a female donor with papillary thyroid cancer or a benign thyroid nodule (not recorded which). Some clones in this sample may be carry-over from other donors' samples.

This clone was detected many times. V usage is TRBV5-1 and J usage is TRBJ1-1, with D perhaps TRBD1 (5 bases). The CDR3 covers 16 residues. V gave up 6 bases and J gave up 1 base, with 19 bases separating them. Germline V gives CDR1 SGHRS, CDR2 YFSETQ. CDR3 coding DNA: TGCGCCAGCAAATCCCGGGTGGGGCAGGGGAACACTGAAGCTTTCTTT. Encoded protein: CASKSRVGQGNTEAFF.

There are many counts of this clone. The gene calls are TRBV7-9 and TRBJ1-1; 7 nucleotides agree with TRBD1. Germline CDR1 is SEHNR and CDR2 is FQNEAQ (reference sequence). V lost 3 bases to trimming and J lost 1 base; unmatched junction nucleotides: 2. CDR3 length: 14 residues. CDR3: CASSLGQQNTEAFF. The DNA for the CDR3 is TGTGCCAGCAGCTTGGGACAGCAGAACACTGAAGCTTTCTTT.

The chain couples TRBV5-1 to TRBJ2-3, with 8 bases aligning to TRBD1. Germline V CDR1 and CDR2: SGHRS, YFSETQ. The CDR3 has 14 amino acids. Trimming cost V 4 bases and J 3 bases; bases outside gene matches: 4. The CDR3: CASSEGDRTDTQYF. CDR3 bases: TGCGCCAGCAGCGAGGGGGACAGGACAGATACGCAGTATTTT.

This clone was detected ten times or more. The chain uses TRBV3-1 and TRBJ1-6; a possible D gene is TRBD1 (6 bases). V was pared by 3 bases and J by 0 bases, with 9 bases between. The CDR3 is 16 residues long. Germline V lookup: CDR1 LGHDT, CDR2 YNNKEL (reference sequence). As DNA, the CDR3 is TGTGCCAGCAGCCAGGGACATAGCTCCTATAATTCACCCCTCCACTTT. Protein: CASSQGHSSYNSPLHF.

The sample holds many counts of this clone. The rearrangement joins TRBV5-1 to TRBJ1-4, with 9 bases fitting TRBD1. CDR1 is SGHRS and CDR2 is YFSETQ in the germline V gene. The CDR3 length is 17 residues. Trimming removed 3 bases from V and 2 bases from J; junction bases left unmatched: 8. The CDR3 coding sequence is TGCGCCAGCAGCTGGACAGGGGCGTGGGGGACTAATGAAAAACTGTTTTTT. Translating gives CASSWTGAWGTNEKLFF.